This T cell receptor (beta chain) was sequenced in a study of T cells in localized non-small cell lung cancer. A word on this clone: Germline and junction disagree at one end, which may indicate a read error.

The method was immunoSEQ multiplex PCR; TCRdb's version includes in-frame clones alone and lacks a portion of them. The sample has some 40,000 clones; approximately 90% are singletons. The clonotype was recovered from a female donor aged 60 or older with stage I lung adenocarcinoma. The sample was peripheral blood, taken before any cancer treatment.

For the CDR3, the DNA is TGTGCCAGCAGTTACTCCTCCCATAATTCACCCCTCCACTTT. It encodes CASSYSSHNSPLHF. V usage is TRBV6-5 and J usage is TRBJ1-6, with D unresolved. The CDR3 extends over 14 amino acids. CDR1 is MNHEY, CDR2 SVGAGI, per germline.